This is a list of T cell receptor beta chains from one sample in a study of cytotoxic CD8 clonotypes in ibrutinib-treated CLL. Data came from immunoSEQ multiplex PCR; TCRdb stores just in-frame clones and leaves some out. The sample has hundreds of thousands of clones; nearly 80% are singletons. The sequences come from PBMCs, collected after 12 months of ibrutinib treatment. The source of these receptors is a human donor with chronic lymphocytic leukemia. CDR3s include the opening cysteine and the closing phenylalanine or tryptophan. A D gene is named only where the DNA matches it firmly. Size values are once, few and many counts, or a class for expanded clones, and some rows have none.

j_gene: TRBJ2-7; abundance: .; v_gene: TRBV18; d_gene: .; CDR3aa: CASSPSGELWEQYF; CDR3nt: TGTGCCAGCTCACCATCAGGGGAATTGTGGGAGCAGTACTTC
j_gene: TRBJ1-6; abundance: .; v_gene: TRBV6-1; d_gene: .; CDR3aa: CASGAFPGNSPLHF; CDR3nt: TGTGCCAGCGGGGCCTTTCCAGGGAACTCACCCCTCCACTTT
j_gene: TRBJ2-2; abundance: .; v_gene: TRBV18; d_gene: TRBD2; CDR3aa: CASSPLPSGGPNTGELFF; CDR3nt: TGTGCCAGCTCACCGTTGCCTAGCGGGGGCCCGAACACCGGGGAGCTGTTTTTT
j_gene: TRBJ2-3; abundance: .; v_gene: TRBV14; d_gene: TRBD2; CDR3aa: CASSAGQLTSGWLSSDTQYF; CDR3nt: TGTGCCAGCAGCGCGGGACAGTTGACTAGCGGGTGGTTGAGCTCAGATACGCAGTATTTT
j_gene: TRBJ2-2; abundance: .; v_gene: TRBV28; d_gene: TRBD1; CDR3aa: CASIPGQVNTGELFF; CDR3nt: TGTGCCAGCATCCCGGGACAGGTGAACACCGGGGAGCTGTTTTTT
j_gene: TRBJ1-5; abundance: .; v_gene: TRBV6-1; d_gene: .; CDR3aa: CASSEEQYGNQPQHF; CDR3nt: TGTGCCAGCAGTGAAGAACAGTACGGCAATCAGCCCCAGCATTTT
j_gene: TRBJ2-1; abundance: few; v_gene: TRBV18; d_gene: .; CDR3aa: CASSPQGTNEQFF; CDR3nt: TGTGCCAGCTCACCCCAGGGGACTAATGAGCAGTTCTTC
j_gene: TRBJ1-2; abundance: .; v_gene: TRBV10-3; d_gene: .; CDR3aa: CAISTQQGGSNYGYTF; CDR3nt: TGTGCCATCAGTACACAACAGGGAGGAAGTAACTATGGCTACACCTTC
j_gene: TRBJ2-7; abundance: .; v_gene: TRBV7-9; d_gene: TRBD2; CDR3aa: CASLELRTSGRVELYEQYF; CDR3nt: TGTGCCAGCCTTGAACTCCGGACTAGCGGGCGGGTGGAGCTCTACGAGCAGTACTTC
j_gene: TRBJ1-1; abundance: once; v_gene: TRBV5-1; d_gene: TRBD1; CDR3aa: CATRVPGQGNTEAFF; CDR3nt: TGCGCCACCCGAGTTCCGGGACAGGGGAACACTGAAGCTTTCTTT
j_gene: TRBJ2-7; abundance: .; v_gene: TRBV13; d_gene: TRBD2; CDR3aa: CASSFSGESFGSYEQYF; CDR3nt: TGTGCCAGCAGCTTTAGCGGGGAAAGCTTCGGTTCCTACGAGCAGTACTTC
j_gene: TRBJ1-2; abundance: .; v_gene: TRBV5-1; d_gene: .; CDR3aa: CASSLGSQFQYGYTF; CDR3nt: TGCGCCAGCAGCTTGGGATCGCAGTTCCAGTATGGCTACACCTTC
j_gene: TRBJ1-1; abundance: .; v_gene: TRBV7-3; d_gene: .; CDR3aa: CASSWGPGWSEAFF; CDR3nt: TGTGCCAGCAGCTGGGGACCGGGGTGGTCTGAAGCTTTCTTT
j_gene: TRBJ2-1; abundance: .; v_gene: TRBV13; d_gene: TRBD1; CDR3aa: CASSLRDRGIDNEQFF; CDR3nt: TGTGCCAGCAGCTTGAGGGACAGGGGCATCGACAATGAGCAGTTCTTC